The present T cell receptor (beta chain) was sequenced within a study of shared clonotypes between healthy human individuals. Study results and limitations: The expectation was that sequencing depth would affect clonotype sharing among donors.

Per the germline V gene, CDR1 is SGHRS and CDR2 is YFSETQ. V lost 0 bases to trimming and J lost 6 bases, with 16 bases between them. The CDR3 spans 15 residues. As concerns this clone: No antigen is known for it.

Method: immunoSEQ multiplex PCR; TCRdb's copy keeps in-frame clones and lacks some. The sample contains 2,100,000 or so clones, approximately 94% of which appear only once. Naive CD45RA+ and memory CD45RA-negative subsets were split from CD4+ cells. Sequencing was done on a sample of naive CD4+ T cells sorted from blood. The subset was: CD45RA+ positively selected. This chain connects TRBV5-1 to TRBJ2-7, with D possibly being TRBD1 (5 bases). The TCR comes from a man aged 18-30 years in good health. The CDR3 coding sequence is TGCGCCAGCAGCTTGGTTTGGGGCCAAAATCTCGAGCAGTACTTC. Protein: CASSLVWGQNLEQYF. Based on the CDR3 plus reference TRBV5-1 and TRBJ2-7, the full variable domain is KAGVTQTPRYLIKTRGQQVTLSCSPISGHRSVSWYQQTPGQGLQFLFEYFSETQRNKGNFPGRFSGRQFSNSRSEMNVSTLELGDSALYLCASSLVWGQNLEQYFGPGTRLTVT.